Below, 20 T cell receptor beta chains from the same sample are listed, as sequenced in a study of control samples from healthy donors and cancer patients. Method: immunoSEQ multiplex PCR; TCRdb's copy keeps in-frame clones and lacks some. This sample's table has some 190,000 clones. Sequenced: blood. These receptors all come from a woman aged 25-40 years in good health.

The V gene is TRBV9, the J gene TRBJ1-2; perhaps TRBD1 as D (6 bases). Trimming left V 6 bases short and J 2 bases short, with 14 bases between. The CDR3 covers 14 residues. Germline V gene data show CDR1 as SGDLS and CDR2 as YYNGEE. This CDR3 reads CASTPRQGNYGYTF. CDR3 sequence (DNA): TGTGCCAGCACCCCTCGGCAGGGGAACTATGGCTACACCTTC. The full variable domain, its missing parts supplied by reference TRBV9 and TRBJ1-2, is DSGVTQTPKHLITATGQRVTLRCSPRSGDLSVYWYQQSLDQGLQFLIQYYNGEERAKGNILERFSAQQFPDLHSELNLSSLELGDSALYFCASTPRQGNYGYTFGSGTRLTVV.

The V gene is TRBV5-5, the J gene TRBJ2-5, with 7 bases fitting TRBD2. Germline-derived CDR1 and CDR2 are SGHKS and YYEKEE (reference sequence). CDR3 length equals 15 residues. The V segment lost 4 bases and the J segment 2 bases; nucleotides outside the gene matches: 8. The CDR3 loop reads CASSPGGSRQETQYF. CDR3 bases: TGTGCCAGCAGCCCGGGGGGTAGCCGACAAGAGACCCAGTACTTC.

This rearrangement joins TRBV7-8 to TRBJ2-3; maybe TRBD2 (5 bases). The ends were cut back, 3 bases at V and 0 bases at J, with 13 bases in the middle. CDR3 length: 16 amino acids. Germline CDR1 and CDR2: SGHVS and FQNEAQ. CDR3: CASSFAYSGSTDTQYF. DNA for the CDR3: TGTGCCAGCAGCTTCGCTTATTCGGGGAGCACAGATACGCAGTATTTT.

V gene TRBV6-5 combines with J gene TRBJ2-2; D gene ambiguous. The CDR3 extends over 13 amino acids. Germline assignment: CDR1 MNHEY and CDR2 SVGAGI. Trimming removed 2 bases from V and 6 bases from J, with 7 bases in between. The CDR3 DNA is TGTGCCAGCAGTTACGGTCTGCCCGGGGAGCTGTTTTTT. Its translation is CASSYGLPGELFF.

The V and J genes are TRBV6-2 or TRBV6-3 and TRBJ1-1, with a possible D match to TRBD1 (5 bases). In germline, CDR1 is MNHEY, CDR2 SVGEGT. This CDR3 has 12 amino acids. V was shortened by 2 bases and J by 4 bases, with 5 bases between the two germline ends. The CDR3 sequence is CASSYGGTEAFF. The CDR3 DNA sequence: TGTGCCAGCAGTTACGGGGGCACTGAAGCTTTCTTT.

This sequence joins TRBV27 and TRBJ1-1; 7 positions match TRBD1. The CDR3 has 14 residues. J gave up 1 base and V 8 bases, and 7 bases lay outside the gene matches. The germline V gene has CDR1 MNHEY and CDR2 SMNVEV (reference sequence). The CDR3 sequence is CASSDREGNTEAFF. CDR3 coding DNA: TGTGCCAGCTCCGACAGGGAGGGGAACACTGAAGCTTTCTTT.

J is TRBJ1-3 and V is TRBV7-2, with D uncertain. The V gene lost 6 bases and the J gene lost 4 bases, with 13 bases spanning the gap. This CDR3 spans 14 amino acids. Germline V gene sequence: CDR1 SGHTA, CDR2 FQGNSA. DNA of the CDR3: TGTGCCAGCAGGTCCGGGTATTCAGGAAACACCATATATTTT. It translates to CASRSGYSGNTIYF.

J is TRBJ1-2 and V is TRBV4-1, with TRBD1 identical over 7 bases. The germline gives CDR1 MGHRA, CDR2 YSYEKL. CDR3 length: 15 residues. V gave up 2 bases and J gave up 4 bases; unmatched junction bases: 7. The CDR3 DNA reads as TGCGCCAGCAGCCAATCTATTCAGGGGGGCTATGGCTACACCTTC. This translates into CASSQSIQGGYGYTF.

This chain joins TRBV5-8 and TRBJ2-3; D unclear. Trimming removed 0 bases from V and 6 bases from J, with 20 bases in between. Germline V gives CDR1 SGHTS, CDR2 YDEGEE. The CDR3 totals 17 residues. CDR3 residues: CASSLVASSPYTDTQYF. As DNA, the CDR3 is TGTGCCAGCAGCTTGGTGGCTTCTTCGCCCTATACGGATACGCAGTATTTT. Looking up the rest from reference TRBV5-8 and TRBJ2-3 gives the full variable domain: EAGVTQSPTHLIKTRGQQATLRCSPISGHTSVYWYQQALGLGLQFLLWYDEGEERNRGNFPPRFSGRQFPNYSSELNVNALELEDSALYLCASSLVASSPYTDTQYFGPGTRLTVL.

The V gene is TRBV3-1 (or the pseudogene TRBV3-2), the J gene TRBJ2-2; 9 bases fit TRBD1. The CDR3 runs to 15 residues. V lost 1 base, J lost 7 bases, and 4 bases stayed unmatched. CDR1 is LGHDT and CDR2 is YNNKEL in the germline V gene (reference sequence). CDR3 coding DNA: TGTGCCAGCAGCCAAGGGGACAGGGCGAACGGGGAGCTGTTTTTT. Its translation: CASSQGDRANGELFF.

The rearrangement uses TRBV5-1 and TRBJ2-3; possibly TRBD1 or TRBD2 for D (6 bases each). Germline V gene sequence: CDR1 SGHRS, CDR2 YFSETQ. The V gene lost 4 bases and the J gene lost 4 bases, with 22 bases spanning the gap. CDR3 length equals 17 residues. DNA for the CDR3: TGCGCCAGCAGCCTGGGGTTTAGGGCAGGGGAGGCAGATACGCAGTATTTT. Amino acids: CASSLGFRAGEADTQYF.

V is TRBV7-9 and J is TRBJ2-1; 9 bases match TRBD2. With V trimmed by 3 bases and J by 10 bases, 7 bases remained unmatched. The V gene's germline CDR1 is SEHNR and CDR2 FQNEAQ (reference sequence). CDR3 length equals 14 residues. The CDR3 DNA reads as TGTGCCAGCAGCTTGGCGGGGGGGCTGTGGGAGCAGTTCTTC. Translating it yields CASSLAGGLWEQFF.

This rearrangement joins TRBV4-1 to TRBJ1-3, with D hard to call. The germline gives CDR1 MGHRA, CDR2 YSYEKL. The V gene lost 1 base and the J gene lost 0 bases, with 10 bases spanning the gap. This CDR3 comprises 16 residues. CDR3 region: CASSQVGRVSGNTIYF. The CDR3 DNA is TGCGCCAGCAGCCAAGTTGGTCGAGTCTCTGGAAACACCATATATTTT.

This chain connects TRBV28 to TRBJ2-1, with D perhaps matching TRBD2 (6 bases). Trimming removed 5 bases at V and 0 bases at J, with 17 bases between. Germline-derived CDR1 and CDR2 are MDHEN and SYDVKM. This CDR3 comprises 17 residues. The CDR3 sequence is CASSLPTKGLSYNEQFF. The CDR3 DNA reads TGTGCCAGCAGTCTCCCTACGAAGGGACTCTCCTACAATGAGCAGTTCTTC.

The chain links TRBV28 to TRBJ2-5; the D gene is possibly TRBD2 (6 bases). This CDR3 spans 13 amino acids. Trimming stripped 3 bases from V and 4 bases from J, with 9 bases between. The V gene's germline CDR1 is MDHEN and CDR2 SYDVKM. In DNA, the CDR3 is TGTGCCAGCAGTTTTATGGGGGGAGAGACCCAGTACTTC. Protein: CASSFMGGETQYF.

The rearrangement joins TRBV6-2 or TRBV6-3 to TRBJ1-5; 12 bases agree with TRBD1. The germline CDR1 and CDR2 sequences are MNHEY and SVGEGT. The junction had 10 bases not matched to a gene; V was cut back by 6 bases and J by 4 bases. There are 17 residues in the CDR3. DNA of the CDR3: TGTGCCAGCAGCCAGCGGGACAGGGGGCGGAAAAATCAGCCCCAGCATTTT. Encoded protein: CASSQRDRGRKNQPQHF.

This chain links TRBV2 with TRBJ1-1; maybe TRBD1 (6 bases). This CDR3 spans 13 amino acids. From germline, CDR1 is SNHLY and CDR2 FYNNEI. V lost 2 bases, J lost 5 bases, and 9 bases lay in between. The DNA of the CDR3 is TGTGCCAGCAGTGAAAGGACAGCTACTGAAGCTTTCTTT. As protein: CASSERTATEAFF.

The gene calls are TRBV11-2 and TRBJ1-2; D is perhaps TRBD1 (5 bases). Germline loops: CDR1 SGHAT, CDR2 FQNNGV. The CDR3 is made up of 13 amino acids. The V and J ends lost 3 bases and 8 bases respectively, with 13 bases between them. Written as DNA, the CDR3 is TGTGCCAGCAGCTTTTCCGGGGCGCAGGGCTACACCTTC. This translates into CASSFSGAQGYTF.

This chain links TRBV10-3 with TRBJ1-3; D is unresolved. Germline V gene lookup returns CDR1 ENHRY and CDR2 SYGVKD. This CDR3 is 14 amino acids long. The V gene lost 1 base and the J gene lost 1 base, with 5 bases spanning the gap. The DNA of the CDR3 is TGTGCCATCAGTGAGTTGGGTTCTGGAAACACCATATATTTT. This sequence encodes CAISELGSGNTIYF.

The V and J genes are TRBV5-1 and TRBJ2-7, with a tentative D call TRBD1 (5 bases). V lost 4 bases and J lost 3, with 11 bases in between. The CDR3 sequence is 13 residues long. CDR1 and CDR2 (germline): SGHRS, YFSETQ. CDR3 nucleotide sequence: TGCGCCAGCAGCGGCGACAGAGTCTACGAGCAGTACTTC. Translated, it gives CASSGDRVYEQYF.